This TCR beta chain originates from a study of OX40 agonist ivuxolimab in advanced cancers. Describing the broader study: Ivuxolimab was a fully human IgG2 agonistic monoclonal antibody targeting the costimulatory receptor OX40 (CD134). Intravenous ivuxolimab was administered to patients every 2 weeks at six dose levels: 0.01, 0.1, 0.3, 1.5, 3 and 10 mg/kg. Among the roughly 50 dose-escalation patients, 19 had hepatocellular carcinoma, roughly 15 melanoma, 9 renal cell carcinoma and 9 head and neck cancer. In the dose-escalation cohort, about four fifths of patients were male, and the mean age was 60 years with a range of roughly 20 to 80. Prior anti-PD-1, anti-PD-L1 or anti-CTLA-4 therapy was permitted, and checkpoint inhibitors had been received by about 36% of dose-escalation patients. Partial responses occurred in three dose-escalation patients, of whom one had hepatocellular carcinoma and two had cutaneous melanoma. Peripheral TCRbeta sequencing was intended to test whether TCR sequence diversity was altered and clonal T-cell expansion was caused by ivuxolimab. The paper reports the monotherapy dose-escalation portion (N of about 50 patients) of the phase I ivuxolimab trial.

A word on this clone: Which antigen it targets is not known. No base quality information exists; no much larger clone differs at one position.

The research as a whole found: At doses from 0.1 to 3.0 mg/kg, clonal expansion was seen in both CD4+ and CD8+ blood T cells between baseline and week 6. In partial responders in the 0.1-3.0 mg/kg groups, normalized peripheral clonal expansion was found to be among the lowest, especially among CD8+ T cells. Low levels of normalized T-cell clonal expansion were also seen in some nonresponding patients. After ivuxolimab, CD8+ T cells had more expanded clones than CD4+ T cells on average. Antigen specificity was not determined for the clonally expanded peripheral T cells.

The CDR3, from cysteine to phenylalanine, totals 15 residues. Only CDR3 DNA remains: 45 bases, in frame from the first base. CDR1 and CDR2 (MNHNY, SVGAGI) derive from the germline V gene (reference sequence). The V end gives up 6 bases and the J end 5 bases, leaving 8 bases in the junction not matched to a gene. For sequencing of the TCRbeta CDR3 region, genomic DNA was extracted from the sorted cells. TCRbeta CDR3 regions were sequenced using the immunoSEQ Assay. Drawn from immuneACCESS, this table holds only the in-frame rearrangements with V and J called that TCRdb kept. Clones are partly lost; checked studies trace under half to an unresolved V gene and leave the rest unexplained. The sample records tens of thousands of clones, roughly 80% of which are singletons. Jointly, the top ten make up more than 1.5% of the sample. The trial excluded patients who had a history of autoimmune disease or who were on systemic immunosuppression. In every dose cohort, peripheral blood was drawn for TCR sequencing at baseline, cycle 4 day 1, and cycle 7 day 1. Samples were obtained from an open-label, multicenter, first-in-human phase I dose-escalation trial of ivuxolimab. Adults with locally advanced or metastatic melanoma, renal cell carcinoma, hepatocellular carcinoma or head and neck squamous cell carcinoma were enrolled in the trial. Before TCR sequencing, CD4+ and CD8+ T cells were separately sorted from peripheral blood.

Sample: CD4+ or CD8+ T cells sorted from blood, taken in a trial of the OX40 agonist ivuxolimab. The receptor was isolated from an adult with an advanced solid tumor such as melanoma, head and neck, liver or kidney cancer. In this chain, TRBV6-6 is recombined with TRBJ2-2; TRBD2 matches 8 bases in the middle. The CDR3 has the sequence CASSPIAGSTGELFF. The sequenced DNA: TGTGCCAGCAGCCCAATAGCGGGGAGTACCGGGGAGCTGTTTTTT.